The 2 T cell receptor beta chains below were found in one sample sequenced in a study of Ad26.COV2.S vaccination and SARS-CoV-2 variants. Treatment noted: around 19 received Ad26.COV2.S at low or high dose, single or two shots; a few received placebo; per-sample allocation not given. Samples analyzed were those drawn on day 63 after the first vaccine or placebo injection. Generated by immunoSEQ multiplex PCR, the TCRdb table keeps only in-frame clones and is missing some. The data show roughly 700,000 clones, more than 70% seen once. Here the sequenced sample was peripheral blood, taken in a trial of Ad26.COV2.S vaccine versus placebo. Receptor source: a person aged 18-60 years who received the Ad26.COV2.S COVID-19 vaccine or a placebo.

The chain joins TRBV7-6 to TRBJ2-1; D may match TRBD1 or TRBD2 (5 bases each). V lost 4 bases to trimming and J lost 6 bases, with 10 bases between them. CDR1 and CDR2 (germline): SGHVS, FNYEAQ. The CDR3 is made up of 13 amino acids. The CDR3 sequence: CASSWGTFNEQFF. The DNA for the CDR3 is TGTGCCAGCAGCTGGGGGACCTTCAATGAGCAGTTCTTC.

The rearrangement joins TRBV10-1 to TRBJ2-1; 14 nucleotides match TRBD2. The CDR3 is made up of 17 amino acids. The germline gives CDR1 WNHNN, CDR2 SYGVQD (reference sequence). V shed 2 bases and J 6 bases; nucleotides not matched to a gene: 6. DNA of the CDR3: TGCGCCAGCAGTGAGCTCGCGGGACTAGCGGGAGTCAATGAGCAGTTCTTC. Protein product: CASSELAGLAGVNEQFF.